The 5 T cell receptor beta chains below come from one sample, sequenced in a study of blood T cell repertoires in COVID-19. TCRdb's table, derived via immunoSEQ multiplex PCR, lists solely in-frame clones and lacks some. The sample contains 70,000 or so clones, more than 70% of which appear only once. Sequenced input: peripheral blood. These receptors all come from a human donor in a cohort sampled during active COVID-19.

The CDR3 DNA is TGCAGCGTTGAAACTCGGGACAGGGGGGATAGGTTCTATGGCTACACCTTC. Its protein product is CSVETRDRGDRFYGYTF. The chain has TRBV29-1 and TRBJ1-2, with 11 positions matching TRBD1. Germline CDR1 is SQVTM and CDR2 is ANQGSEA. The CDR3 has 17 residues. Trimming removed 2 bases from V and 4 bases from J; junction bases left unmatched: 12.

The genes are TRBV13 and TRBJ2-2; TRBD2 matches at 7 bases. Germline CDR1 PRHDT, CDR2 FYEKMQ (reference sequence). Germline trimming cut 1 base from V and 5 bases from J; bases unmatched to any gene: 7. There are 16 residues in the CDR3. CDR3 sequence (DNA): TGTGCCAGCAGCTTAGATGGGAGGGAATGGACCGGGGAGCTGTTTTTT. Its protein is CASSLDGREWTGELFF.

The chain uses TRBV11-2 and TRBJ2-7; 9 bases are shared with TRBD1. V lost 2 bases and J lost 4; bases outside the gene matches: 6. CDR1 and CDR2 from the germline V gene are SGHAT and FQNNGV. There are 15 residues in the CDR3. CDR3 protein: CASSLNTGGDYEQYF. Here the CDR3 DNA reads TGTGCCAGCAGCTTAAACACAGGGGGCGATTACGAGCAGTACTTC.

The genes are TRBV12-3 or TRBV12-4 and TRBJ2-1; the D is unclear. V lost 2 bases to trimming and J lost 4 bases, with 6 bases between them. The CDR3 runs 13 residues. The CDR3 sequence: CASSLNGYNEQFF. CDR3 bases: TGTGCCAGCAGTTTAAACGGTTACAATGAGCAGTTCTTC.

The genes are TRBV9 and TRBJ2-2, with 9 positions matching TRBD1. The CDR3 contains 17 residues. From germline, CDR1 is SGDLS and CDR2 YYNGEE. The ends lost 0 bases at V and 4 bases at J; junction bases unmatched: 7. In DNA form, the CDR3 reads TGTGCCAGCAGCGTAGGCGGACAGGGGATTGGCACCGGGGAGCTGTTTTTT. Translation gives CASSVGGQGIGTGELFF.